This is a list of T cell receptor beta chains from one sample in a study of T cell repertoires in cytomegalovirus infection. TCRdb used MiXCR to reprocess the reads, holding one entry per CDR3 protein. In the table there are hundreds of thousands of distinct CDR3 sequences, about a sixth of which are singletons. The sample comprised PBMCs. These TCRs come from a human donor in good health (CMV status not recorded). Some clones in this sample may be carry-over from other donors' samples. Both conserved end residues are part of each CDR3. A D gene is named only where the DNA matches it firmly. Clone size, where shown, is once, few, many, or a class for clones that have expanded.

v_gene,j_gene,d_gene,abundance,CDR3nt,CDR3aa
TRBV6-5,TRBJ1-1,-,few,TGTGCCAGCAGTTATGGAGAAATAACGTCTGAAGCTTTCTTT,CASSYGEITSEAFF
TRBV27,TRBJ1-2,-,many,TGTGCCAGCAGTTTAGGTCTCGGGGCAAACTATGGCTACACCTTC,CASSLGLGANYGYTF
TRBV7-9,TRBJ2-7,-,few,TGTGCCAGCACCTCTTCTTACGAGCAGTACTTC,CASTSSYEQYF
TRBV7-2,TRBJ2-5,-,many,TGTGCCAGCAGCTTAGGAGGTGAAAGAGAGACCCAGTACTTC,CASSLGGERETQYF
TRBV7-9,TRBJ2-2,TRBD2,many,TGTGCCAGCAGCGCACGAGGGGGACTAGCGGGAGACACCGGGGAGCTGTTTTTT,CASSARGGLAGDTGELFF
TRBV28,TRBJ1-3,-,-,TGTGCCAGCAGGACCGCAGCCGCCGGAATCTCTGGAAACACCATATATTTT,CASRTAAAGISGNTIYF
TRBV28,TRBJ2-7,TRBD2,-,TGTGCGGGGGGGGACCACGAGCAGTACTTC,CAGGDHEQYF
TRBV4-2,TRBJ2-5,-,few,TGTGCCAGCAGCCATTTAGGACAGAAAGAAGAGACCCAGTACTTC,CASSHLGQKEETQYF
TRBV6-2/TRBV6-3,TRBJ1-1,-,-,TGTGCCAGCAGTAAACAGACAGGATCGGACACTGAAGCTTTCTTT,CASSKQTGSDTEAFF
TRBV6-1,TRBJ2-2,-,few,TGTGCCAGCAGCCAACAGGGAGCGAACACCGGGGAGCTGTTTTTT,CASSQQGANTGELFF
TRBV6-2/TRBV6-3,TRBJ2-5,TRBD1,many,TGTGCCAGCAGTTACGGCCTGACAGGGCTGGGAGAGACCCAGTACTTC,CASSYGLTGLGETQYF
TRBV6-5,TRBJ2-7,TRBD2,few,TGTGCCAGCAGTTACACACTAGCGGGGGGGCTCGAGCAGTACTTC,CASSYTLAGGLEQYF
TRBV28,TRBJ2-5,-,few,TGTGCCAGCAGTTTACTACAGACCCAAGAGACCCAGTACTTC,CASSLLQTQETQYF
TRBV6-2/TRBV6-3,TRBJ1-1,-,few,TGTGCCAGCAGTCGTCGGGGGATAAACACTGAAGCTTTCTTT,CASSRRGINTEAFF
TRBV6-6,TRBJ2-5,-,-,TGTGCCAGCAGTATCACCGGGTACCAAGAGACCCAGTACTTC,CASSITGYQETQYF
TRBV4-3,TRBJ1-4,-,few,TGCGCCAGCAGCCAAGATATTCGGGGAGCTCGGGGCGCAACTAATGAAAAACTGTTTTTT,CASSQDIRGARGATNEKLFF
TRBV4-2,TRBJ1-1,TRBD1,many,TGTGCCAGCAGCCCTCAGGGGGGGAGAACTGAAGCTTTCTTT,CASSPQGGRTEAFF
TRBV27,TRBJ2-7,-,-,TGTGCCAGCAGCTTCGACCCTCCGGCGTTCTACGAGCAGTACTTC,CASSFDPPAFYEQYF
TRBV11-2,TRBJ2-1,TRBD2,-,TGTGCCAGCAGCGCCCAACTGACTAGCGGACATGAGCAGTTCTTC,CASSAQLTSGHEQFF
TRBV7-2,TRBJ2-7,-,many,TGTGCCAGCAGCCTCGCCGCCGGGGGCTCCTACGAGCAGTACTTC,CASSLAAGGSYEQYF
TRBV18,TRBJ1-5,-,-,TGTGCCAGCTCACCTGTCAATAGCAATCAGCCCCAGCATTTT,CASSPVNSNQPQHF
TRBV7-2,TRBJ2-1,-,-,TGTGCCAGCAGCGGATGGGATGAGCAGTTCTTC,CASSGWDEQFF
TRBV7-9,TRBJ1-1,TRBD1,few,TGTGCCAGCAGCCCAGACAGGGGAATGGGCACTGAAGCTTTCTTT,CASSPDRGMGTEAFF
TRBV7-2,TRBJ1-1,-,few,TGTGCCAGCAGCCCGGGTGGGGGGTATCAAGCTTTCTTT,CASSPGGGYQAFF
TRBV7-9,TRBJ1-4,-,few,TGTGCCAGCAGCTTAGCGCTGAGCGATAATGAAAAACTGTTTTTT,CASSLALSDNEKLFF
TRBV5-8,TRBJ1-2,TRBD1,-,TGTGCCAGCAGCTTGGACAGGGGGCTCCTCTATGGCTACACCTTC,CASSLDRGLLYGYTF
TRBV29-1,TRBJ1-2,-,few,TGCAGCGTCGTGGAAAACTGGACAGTTAACTATGGCTACACCTTC,CSVVENWTVNYGYTF
TRBV5-4,TRBJ2-3,-,many,TGTGCCAGCAGCTTGGGGGTCCGATCAACAACAGATACGCAGTATTTT,CASSLGVRSTTDTQYF
TRBV7-2,TRBJ1-1,-,-,TGTGCCAGCAGCTCCAGGACCGCGGAAGTCAAAGCTTTCTTT,CASSSRTAEVKAFF
TRBV27,TRBJ1-2,-,many,TGTGCCAGCAGTCCCGGAGGGGACGGCTATGGCTACACCTTC,CASSPGGDGYGYTF
TRBV6-2/TRBV6-3,TRBJ2-2,TRBD2,-,TGTGCCAGCAGTTACCCGAGCGGGGGGGCCAACACCGGGGAGCTGTTTTTT,CASSYPSGGANTGELFF
TRBV2,TRBJ1-4,-,-,TGTGTCAGCCTCAAAGCAACTAATGAAAAACTGTTTTTT,CVSLKATNEKLFF
TRBV7-9,TRBJ2-4,-,many,TGTGCCAGCAGCTCGGACCTTATGGACATTCAGTACTTC,CASSSDLMDIQYF
TRBV12-3/TRBV12-4,TRBJ1-1,-,few,TGTGCCAGCACTCTAGTAGGGGGCACTGAAGCTTTCTTT,CASTLVGGTEAFF
TRBV28,TRBJ2-3,-,few,TGTGCCAGCAGTTTAGGGGGCGTCGAAACAGATACGCAGTATTTT,CASSLGGVETDTQYF
TRBV7-2,TRBJ1-5,-,-,TGTGCCAGCAGCCAGTCAGGGGTTTACAATCAGCCCCAGCATTTT,CASSQSGVYNQPQHF
TRBV5-1,TRBJ2-1,-,-,TGCGCCAGCAGCGCCACTAACCCTGGCTCCTACAATGAGCAGTTCTTC,CASSATNPGSYNEQFF
TRBV12-3/TRBV12-4,TRBJ1-1,-,-,TGTGCCAGCAGTTGGGGATCTAACACTGAAGCTTTCTTT,CASSWGSNTEAFF
TRBV5-4,TRBJ1-3,-,many,TGTGCCAGCAGCCCTGACAGCTCTGGAAACACCATATATTTT,CASSPDSSGNTIYF
TRBV12-3/TRBV12-4,TRBJ2-3,TRBD1,many,TGTGCCAGCAGTGCCCCGGGACAGGACGCCACAGATACGCAGTATTTT,CASSAPGQDATDTQYF
TRBV20-1,TRBJ2-3,-,few,TGCAGTGCCGTCCATGTCCTAGCCGATACGCAGTATTTT,CSAVHVLADTQYF
TRBV5-6,TRBJ1-5,TRBD1,many,TGTGCCAGCAGCCTGGGGACAGGCGGAGATAGCAATCAGCCCCAGCATTTT,CASSLGTGGDSNQPQHF
TRBV7-8,TRBJ1-4,TRBD1,many,TGTGCCAGCAGCTTAAGGGACAGGGGCGAAAAACTGTTTTTT,CASSLRDRGEKLFF
TRBV29-1,TRBJ2-5,-,-,TGCAGCGCTTCCGCGTCGCAACAAGAGACCCAGTACTTC,CSASASQQETQYF
TRBV7-3,TRBJ2-2,-,-,TGTGCCAGCAGCTTAAGGGGGACACCGAACACCGGGGAGCTGTTTTTT,CASSLRGTPNTGELFF
TRBV2,TRBJ2-3,-,-,TGTGCCAGCACAGGGTATACGCAGTATTTT,CASTGYTQYF
TRBV6-5,TRBJ1-2,-,few,TGTGCCAGCAGTTACTTCGCCTTAGCGGGCGGTGGCTACACCTTC,CASSYFALAGGGYTF
TRBV4-1,TRBJ2-2,-,few,TGCGCCAGCAGCCGGGAGGGACAGTCGAACACCGGGGAGCTGTTTTTT,CASSREGQSNTGELFF
TRBV7-2,TRBJ1-6,-,medium-sized,TGTGCCAGCAGGATGACCGGGACGGAGAGATATTCACCCCTCCACTTT,CASRMTGTERYSPLHF
TRBV11-2,TRBJ2-2,-,few,TGTGCCAGCAGCCTCCGGGACCCGAACACCGGGGAGCTGTTTTTT,CASSLRDPNTGELFF
TRBV4-1,TRBJ2-7,TRBD1,-,TGCGCCAGCAGCCAACACACAGGGGCCCCCTACGAGCAGTACTTC,CASSQHTGAPYEQYF
TRBV12-3/TRBV12-4,TRBJ2-7,-,many,TGTGCCAGCAGTTTAGGGCAGGGGGGCGAGCAGTACTTC,CASSLGQGGEQYF
TRBV3-1,TRBJ1-1,-,few,TGTGCCAGCAGCCTGCCGTCCGCTGAAGCTTTCTTT,CASSLPSAEAFF
TRBV20-1,TRBJ2-7,TRBD2,-,TGCAGTGCTAGACCTAGGAGGACTAGCGTTAGCGAGCAGTACTTC,CSARPRRTSVSEQYF
TRBV7-2,TRBJ2-7,-,many,TGTGCCAGCAGCTTAGACAGTAACTCCTACGAGCAGTACTTC,CASSLDSNSYEQYF
TRBV19,TRBJ1-2,-,-,TGTGCCAGTAGTCGGGACAACGGCTATGGCTACACCTTC,CASSRDNGYGYTF
TRBV12-3/TRBV12-4,TRBJ1-1,TRBD1,many,TGTGCCAGCACCCCGGGACAGGGGAACACTGAAGCTTTCTTT,CASTPGQGNTEAFF
TRBV2,TRBJ2-5,TRBD1,few,TGTGCCAGCAGCGGTGGGACAGGAAGGCATGAGACCCAGTACTTC,CASSGGTGRHETQYF
TRBV4-2,TRBJ2-1,-,-,TGTGCCAGCAGCCAAGATCCCGCAAGGGGGAATGAGCAGTTCTTC,CASSQDPARGNEQFF
TRBV4-2,TRBJ2-5,-,-,TGTGCCAGCAGCCAAGCCGGAGGACAAGAGACCCAGTACTTC,CASSQAGGQETQYF